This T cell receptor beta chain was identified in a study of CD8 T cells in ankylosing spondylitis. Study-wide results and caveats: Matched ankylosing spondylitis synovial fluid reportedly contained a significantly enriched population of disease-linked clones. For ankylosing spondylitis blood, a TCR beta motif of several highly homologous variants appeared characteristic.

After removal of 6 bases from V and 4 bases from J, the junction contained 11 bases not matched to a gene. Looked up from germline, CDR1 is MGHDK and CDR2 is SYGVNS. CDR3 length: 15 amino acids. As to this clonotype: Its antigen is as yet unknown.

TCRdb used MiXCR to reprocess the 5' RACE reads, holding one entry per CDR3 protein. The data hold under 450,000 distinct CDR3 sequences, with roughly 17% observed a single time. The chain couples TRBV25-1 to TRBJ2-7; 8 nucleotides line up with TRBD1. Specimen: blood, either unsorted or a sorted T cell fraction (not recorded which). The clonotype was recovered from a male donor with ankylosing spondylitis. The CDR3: CASSPGGVLRYEQYF. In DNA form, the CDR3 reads TGTGCCAGCAGCCCAGGGGGCGTTTTAAGGTACGAGCAGTACTTC.